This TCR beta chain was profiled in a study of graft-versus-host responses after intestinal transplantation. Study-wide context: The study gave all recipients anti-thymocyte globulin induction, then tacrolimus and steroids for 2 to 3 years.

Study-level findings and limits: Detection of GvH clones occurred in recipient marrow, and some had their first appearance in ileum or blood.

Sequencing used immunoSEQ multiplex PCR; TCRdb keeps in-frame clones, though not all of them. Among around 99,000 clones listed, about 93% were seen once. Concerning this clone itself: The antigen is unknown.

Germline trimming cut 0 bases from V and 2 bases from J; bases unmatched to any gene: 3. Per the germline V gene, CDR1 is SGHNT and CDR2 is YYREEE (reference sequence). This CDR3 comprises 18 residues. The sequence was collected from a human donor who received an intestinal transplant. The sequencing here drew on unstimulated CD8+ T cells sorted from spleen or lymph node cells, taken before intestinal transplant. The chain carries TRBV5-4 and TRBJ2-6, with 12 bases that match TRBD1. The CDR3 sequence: CASSLAGTGGAGANVLTF. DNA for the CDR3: TGTGCCAGCAGCTTGGCCGGGACAGGGGGCGCTGGGGCCAACGTCCTGACTTTC.